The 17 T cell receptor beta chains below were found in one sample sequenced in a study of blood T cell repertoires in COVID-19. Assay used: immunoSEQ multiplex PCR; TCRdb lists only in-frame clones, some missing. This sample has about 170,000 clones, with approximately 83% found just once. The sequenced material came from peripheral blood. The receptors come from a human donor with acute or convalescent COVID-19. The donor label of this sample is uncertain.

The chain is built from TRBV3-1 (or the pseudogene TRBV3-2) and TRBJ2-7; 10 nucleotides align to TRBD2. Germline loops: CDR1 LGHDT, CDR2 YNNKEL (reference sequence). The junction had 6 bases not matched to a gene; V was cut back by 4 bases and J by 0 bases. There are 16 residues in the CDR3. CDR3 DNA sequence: TGTGCCAGCAGCCCCGCCGGGACTAGCGCCTCCTACGAGCAGTACTTC. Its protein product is CASSPAGTSASYEQYF.

The CDR3 loop is CASSFHRGTYEQYF. In DNA, the CDR3 is TGTGCCAGCAGTTTTCACAGGGGAACCTACGAGCAGTACTTC. The rearrangement uses TRBV28 and TRBJ2-7; 7 nucleotides match TRBD1. The CDR3 runs 14 residues. V lost 3 bases to trimming and J lost 2 bases; unmatched junction nucleotides: 4. The V gene's germline CDR1 is MDHEN and CDR2 SYDVKM.

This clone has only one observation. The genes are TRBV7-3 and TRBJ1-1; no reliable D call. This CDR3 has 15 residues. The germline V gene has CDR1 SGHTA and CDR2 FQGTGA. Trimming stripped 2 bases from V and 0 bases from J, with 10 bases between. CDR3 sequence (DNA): TGTGCCAGCAGCTTAGGATCAGGAATGAACACTGAAGCTTTCTTT. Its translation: CASSLGSGMNTEAFF.

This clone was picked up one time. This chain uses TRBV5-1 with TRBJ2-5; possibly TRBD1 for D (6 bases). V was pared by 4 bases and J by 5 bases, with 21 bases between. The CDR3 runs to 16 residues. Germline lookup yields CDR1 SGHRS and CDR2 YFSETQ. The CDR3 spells CASSPLLTGLGETQYF. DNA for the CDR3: TGCGCCAGCAGCCCACTCCTCACAGGGTTGGGGGAGACCCAGTACTTC.

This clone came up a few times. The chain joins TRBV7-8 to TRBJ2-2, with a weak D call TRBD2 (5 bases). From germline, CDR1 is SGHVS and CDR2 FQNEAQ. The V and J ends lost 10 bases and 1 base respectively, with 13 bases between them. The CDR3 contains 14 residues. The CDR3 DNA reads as TGTGCCAACTTGGACTTTGGGAACACCGGGGAGCTGTTTTTT. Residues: CANLDFGNTGELFF.

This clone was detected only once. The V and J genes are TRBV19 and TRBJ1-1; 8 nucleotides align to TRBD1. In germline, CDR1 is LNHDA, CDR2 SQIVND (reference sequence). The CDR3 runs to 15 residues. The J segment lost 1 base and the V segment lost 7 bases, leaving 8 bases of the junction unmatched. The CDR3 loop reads CASTQGGTGNTEAFF. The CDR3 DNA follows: TGTGCCAGTACCCAGGGGGGGACAGGGAACACTGAAGCTTTCTTT.

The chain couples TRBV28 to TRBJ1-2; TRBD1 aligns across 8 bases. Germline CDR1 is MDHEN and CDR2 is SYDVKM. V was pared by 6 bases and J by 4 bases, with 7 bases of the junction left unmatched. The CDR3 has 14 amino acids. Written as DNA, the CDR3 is TGTGCCAGCAGCAGACCGACAGGGGCCTATGGCTACACCTTC. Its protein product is CASSRPTGAYGYTF.

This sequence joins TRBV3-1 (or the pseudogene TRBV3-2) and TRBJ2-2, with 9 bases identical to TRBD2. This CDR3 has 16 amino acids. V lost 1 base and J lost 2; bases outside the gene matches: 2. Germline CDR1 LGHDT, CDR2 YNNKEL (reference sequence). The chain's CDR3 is CASSQGAGGNTGELFF. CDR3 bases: TGTGCCAGCAGCCAAGGAGCGGGGGGTAACACCGGGGAGCTGTTTTTT.

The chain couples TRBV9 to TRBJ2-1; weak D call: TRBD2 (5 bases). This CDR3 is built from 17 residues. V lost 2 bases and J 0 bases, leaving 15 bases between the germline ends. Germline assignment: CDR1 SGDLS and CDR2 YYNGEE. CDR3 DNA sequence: TGTGCCAGCAGCGTGGCCTGGCGGACTCTCTCCTACAATGAGCAGTTCTTC. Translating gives CASSVAWRTLSYNEQFF.

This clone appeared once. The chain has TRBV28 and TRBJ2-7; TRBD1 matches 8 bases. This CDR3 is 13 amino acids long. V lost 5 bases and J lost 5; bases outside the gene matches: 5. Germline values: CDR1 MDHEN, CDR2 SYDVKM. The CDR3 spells CASSAGGRHEQYF. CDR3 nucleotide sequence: TGTGCCAGCAGTGCAGGGGGCCGACACGAGCAGTACTTC.

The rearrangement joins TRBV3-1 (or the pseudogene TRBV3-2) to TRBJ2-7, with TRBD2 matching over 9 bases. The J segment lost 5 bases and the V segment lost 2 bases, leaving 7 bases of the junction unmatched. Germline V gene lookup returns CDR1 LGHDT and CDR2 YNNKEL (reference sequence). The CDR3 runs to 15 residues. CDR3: CASSQSAAGGNEQYF. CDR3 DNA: TGTGCCAGCAGCCAATCCGCAGCGGGAGGAAACGAGCAGTACTTC.

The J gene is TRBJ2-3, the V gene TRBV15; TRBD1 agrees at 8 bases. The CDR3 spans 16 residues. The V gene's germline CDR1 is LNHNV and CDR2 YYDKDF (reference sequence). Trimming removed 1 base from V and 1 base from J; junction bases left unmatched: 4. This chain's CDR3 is CATSRAPGQGTDTQYF. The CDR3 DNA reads TGTGCCACCAGCAGAGCTCCGGGACAGGGCACAGATACGCAGTATTTT.

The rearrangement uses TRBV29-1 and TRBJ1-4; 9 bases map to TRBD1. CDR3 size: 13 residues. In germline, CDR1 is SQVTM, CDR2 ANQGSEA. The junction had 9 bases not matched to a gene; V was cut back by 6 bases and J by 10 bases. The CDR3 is CSVTGGAEGKLFF. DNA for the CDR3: TGCAGCGTCACAGGGGGCGCGGAGGGAAAACTGTTTTTT.

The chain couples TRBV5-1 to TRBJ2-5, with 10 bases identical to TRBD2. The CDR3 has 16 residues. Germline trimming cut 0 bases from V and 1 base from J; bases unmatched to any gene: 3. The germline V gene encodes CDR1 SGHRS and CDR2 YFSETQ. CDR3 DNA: TGCGCCAGCAGCTTGGACACTAGCGGGATCCAAGAGACCCAGTACTTC. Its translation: CASSLDTSGIQETQYF.

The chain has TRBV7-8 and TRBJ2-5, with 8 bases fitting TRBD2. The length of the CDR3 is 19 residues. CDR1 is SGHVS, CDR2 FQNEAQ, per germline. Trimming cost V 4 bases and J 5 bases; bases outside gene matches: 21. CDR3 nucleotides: TGTGCCAGCAGCTCCTACGGTTTCCTAGCGGGCCAGGGGACGGAGACCCAGTACTTC. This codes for CASSSYGFLAGQGTETQYF.

DNA of the CDR3: TGTGCCATCGGCGGGATGGGATTGTGGGAGCAGTTCTTC. Residues: CAIGGMGLWEQFF. This sequence joins TRBV10-3 and TRBJ2-1; possibly TRBD2 for D (6 bases). Germline V gene lookup returns CDR1 ENHRY and CDR2 SYGVKD. V was trimmed by 8 bases and J by 10 bases, leaving 18 bases between them. The CDR3 contains 13 residues.

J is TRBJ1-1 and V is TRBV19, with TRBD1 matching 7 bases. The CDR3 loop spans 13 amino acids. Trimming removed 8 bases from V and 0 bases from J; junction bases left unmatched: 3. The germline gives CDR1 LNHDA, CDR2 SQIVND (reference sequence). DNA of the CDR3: TGTGCCAGTCAGGACAGGATGAACACTGAAGCTTTCTTT. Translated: CASQDRMNTEAFF.